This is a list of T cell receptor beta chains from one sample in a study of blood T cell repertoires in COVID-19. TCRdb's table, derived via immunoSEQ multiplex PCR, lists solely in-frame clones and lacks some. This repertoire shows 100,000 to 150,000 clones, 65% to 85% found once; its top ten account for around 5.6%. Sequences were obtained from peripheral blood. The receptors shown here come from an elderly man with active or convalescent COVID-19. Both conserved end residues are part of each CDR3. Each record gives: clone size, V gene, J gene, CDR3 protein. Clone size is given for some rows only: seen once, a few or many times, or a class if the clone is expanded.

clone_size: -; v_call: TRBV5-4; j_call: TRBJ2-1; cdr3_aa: CASSLARADNEQFF
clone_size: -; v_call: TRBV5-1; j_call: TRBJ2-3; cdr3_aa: CASSFSGATVDTQYF
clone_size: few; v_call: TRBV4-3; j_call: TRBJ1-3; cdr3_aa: CASSQDTGALPGNTIYF
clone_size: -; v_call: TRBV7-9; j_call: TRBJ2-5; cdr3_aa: CASSPGQGEKTQYF
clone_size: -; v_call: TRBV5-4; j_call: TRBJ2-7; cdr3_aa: CASSFGSTDYEQYF
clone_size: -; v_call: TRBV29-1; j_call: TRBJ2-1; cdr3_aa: CSVELLAVPYNEQFF
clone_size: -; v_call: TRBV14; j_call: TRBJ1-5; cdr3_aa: CASSPGGDSPQHF
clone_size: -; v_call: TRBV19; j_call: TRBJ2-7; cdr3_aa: CASSIAASGALYEQYF
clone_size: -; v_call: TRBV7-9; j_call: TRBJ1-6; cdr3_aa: CASRPTGNNSPLHF
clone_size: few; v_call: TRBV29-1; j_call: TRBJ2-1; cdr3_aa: CSVGMVVQWNEQFF
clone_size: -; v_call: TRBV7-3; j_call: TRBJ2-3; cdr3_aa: CASSSRTSTDTQYF
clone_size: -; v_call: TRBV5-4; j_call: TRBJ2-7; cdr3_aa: CASSLGRGGEQYF
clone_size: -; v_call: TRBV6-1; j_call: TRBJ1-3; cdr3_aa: CASSELGAHGNTIYF
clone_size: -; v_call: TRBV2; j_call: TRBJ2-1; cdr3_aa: CASSGGPDNEQFF
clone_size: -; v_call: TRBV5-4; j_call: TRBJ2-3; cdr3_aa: CASSLGLAGADTQYF
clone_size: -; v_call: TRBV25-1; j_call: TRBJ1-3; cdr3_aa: CASVPGNSGNTIYF
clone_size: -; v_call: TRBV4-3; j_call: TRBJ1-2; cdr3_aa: CASNRYDYGYTF
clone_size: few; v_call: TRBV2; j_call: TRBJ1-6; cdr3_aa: CASRLTEASPLHF
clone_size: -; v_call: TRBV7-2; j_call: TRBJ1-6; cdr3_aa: CASSTGRASPLHF
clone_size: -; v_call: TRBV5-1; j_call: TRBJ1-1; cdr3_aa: CASSPLGGYTEAFF
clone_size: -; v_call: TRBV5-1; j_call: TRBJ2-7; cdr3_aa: CASSPGTGAGEQYF
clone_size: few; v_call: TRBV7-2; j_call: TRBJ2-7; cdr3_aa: CASSNSGRGVGEQYF
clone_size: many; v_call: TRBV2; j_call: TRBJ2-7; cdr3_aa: CASSLYEQYF
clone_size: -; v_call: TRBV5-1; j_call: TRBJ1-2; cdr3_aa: CASSLTETNYGYTF
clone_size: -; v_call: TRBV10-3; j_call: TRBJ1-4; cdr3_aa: CAISESTGGGEKLFF
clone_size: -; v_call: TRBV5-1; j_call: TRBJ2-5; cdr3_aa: CASSFNRGETQYF
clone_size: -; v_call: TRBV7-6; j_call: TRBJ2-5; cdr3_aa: CASAIGEKETQYF
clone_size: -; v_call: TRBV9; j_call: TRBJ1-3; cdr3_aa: CASSVGSTGGVLYF